Detailed here is one T cell receptor (beta chain). The data derive from a study of CDR3 diversity in severe acne. V lost 4 bases, J lost 5 bases, and 7 bases stayed unmatched. This CDR3 has 13 residues. The germline gives CDR1 DFQATT, CDR2 SNEGSKA (reference sequence). TCRdb reprocessed the PCR reads with MiXCR, giving one entry per CDR3 protein. The sample yields 85,000 to 120,000 distinct CDR3 sequences, around 53% seen once. This chain joins TRBV20-1 and TRBJ2-5, with TRBD1 matching over 7 bases. The clonotype comes from a male donor with acne. Material for sequencing was blood. For the CDR3, the DNA is TGCAGTGCTAACTTACAGGGGCCGGAGACCCAGTACTTC. Translation gives CSANLQGPETQYF.